This T cell receptor beta chain was sequenced for a study of blood T cell repertoires in COVID-19. Study overall: Sources were T cells, B-cell-depleted T cells, or PBMCs; the material itself was cDNA or gDNA.

CDR3 length equals 15 residues. With 4 bases clipped from V and 6 bases from J, the junction kept 13 bases outside the gene matches. Germline V gene sequence: CDR1 GTSNPN, CDR2 SVGIG (reference sequence). Individuals aged 18 to 89 years were recruited from 24 US areas. Cohorts were assigned according to the clinical history that participants reported. As processed by the authors: How many nucleated cells were present was estimated from reference gene primer amplification. Sequencing was performed with immunoSEQ multiplex PCR; in TCRdb, only in-frame clones are kept and a portion is missing. That table is the source of V, J and clone size, and D and trimming were worked out from the DNA. The sample lists 250,000 to 300,000 clones, 88% seen once, with 0.75% to 1% in the top ten. A single count supports this clone.

The TCR originated in a young woman who had recovered from COVID-19. The sequenced material came from PBMCs or T cells enriched from blood (not recorded which). V is TRBV30 and J is TRBJ2-3, with 7 bases that match TRBD2. The CDR3 bases are TGTGCCTGGACCCGCCAGGCGGGAGCATCGGATACGCAGTATTTT. Translated, it gives CAWTRQAGASDTQYF.